The rows below give T cell receptor beta chains drawn from one sample of a study of control samples from healthy donors and cancer patients. TCRdb's table, derived via immunoSEQ multiplex PCR, lists solely in-frame clones and lacks some. In the table there are 95,000 to 130,000 clones, nearly 95% of which are singletons. Sequenced material: blood. The receptor source for this set is a man aged 25 to 45 in good health. CDR3s include the opening cysteine and the closing phenylalanine or tryptophan. Each record gives: clone size, V gene, J gene, D gene, CDR3 DNA, CDR3 protein. A D gene is named only where the DNA matches it firmly. Some rows have no size entry. The others give once, few or many, or a class for an expanded clone.

>once|TRBV3-1/TRBV3-2|TRBJ1-2|NA
TGTGCCAGCAGCCAATGGGGGACCTATGGCTACACCTTC
CASSQWGTYGYTF
>NA|TRBV28|TRBJ1-3|NA
TGTGCCAGCAGTTCCGGGGGGGTCCCTGGAAACACCATATATTTT
CASSSGGVPGNTIYF
>NA|TRBV15|TRBJ1-2|NA
TGTGCCACCAGCAGAGGAGGAGCGACAAACTATGGCTACACCTTC
CATSRGGATNYGYTF
>NA|TRBV5-1|TRBJ2-1|NA
TGCGCCAGCAGCTTCACGGACTCCTACAATGAGCAGTTCTTC
CASSFTDSYNEQFF
>NA|TRBV27|TRBJ1-4|NA
TGTGCCAGCAGTTCCCTGGACAGTTTTAATGAAAAACTGTTTTTT
CASSSLDSFNEKLFF
>NA|TRBV3-1/TRBV3-2|TRBJ2-7|TRBD1
TGTGCCAGCAGCCCCGAGGGATGGCAGGGGGCCTACGAGCAGTACTTC
CASSPEGWQGAYEQYF
>NA|TRBV4-2|TRBJ2-7|TRBD2
TGTGCCAGCAGCCAGGTCACATCGACTAGCTCCATCTACGAGCAGTACTTC
CASSQVTSTSSIYEQYF
>NA|TRBV24-1|TRBJ2-1|NA
TGTGCCACCAGTGACCTCTACAATGAGCAGTTCTTC
CATSDLYNEQFF
>NA|TRBV19|TRBJ1-1|NA
TGTGCCAGTTCTGAGGGGCGAGTGAACACTGAAGCTTTCTTT
CASSEGRVNTEAFF
>NA|TRBV6-5|TRBJ1-6|NA
TGTGCCAGCAGTTACTCGACAGGCGCGACCCTCCACTTT
CASSYSTGATLHF
>NA|TRBV4-2|TRBJ2-1|NA
TGTGCCAGCAGCTATACAGGGACGGGGTACAATGAGCAGTTCTTC
CASSYTGTGYNEQFF
>NA|TRBV7-3|TRBJ2-1|TRBD2
TGTGCCAGCAGCTTAGCTGGGACTAGCGATAGCAATGAGCAGTTCTTC
CASSLAGTSDSNEQFF
>NA|TRBV2|TRBJ1-2|TRBD1
TGTGCCAGCAGAACTATCCTGGGACAGGGGCCTAACTATGGCTACACCTTC
CASRTILGQGPNYGYTF
>NA|TRBV19|TRBJ1-2|NA
TGTGCCAGTAGTCTGACAGCCAGCCAAACCTATGACTACACCTTC
CASSLTASQTYDYTF
>NA|TRBV29-1|TRBJ1-2|NA
TGCAGCGTTACGACCGGGACAAACTATGGCTACACCTTC
CSVTTGTNYGYTF
>NA|TRBV5-6|TRBJ1-3|NA
TGTGCCAGCAGCTTGGGGGACCTTCCTGGAAACACCATATATTTT
CASSLGDLPGNTIYF
>NA|TRBV4-1|TRBJ2-3|TRBD1
TGCGCCAGCAGCCGAGCCGGGACAGGGGTCACAGATACGCAGTATTTT
CASSRAGTGVTDTQYF
>NA|TRBV21-1|TRBJ1-1|NA
TGTGCCAGCAGCAGGGGGAGCGCTGAAGCTTTCTTT
CASSRGSAEAFF
>NA|TRBV9|TRBJ1-4|NA
TGTGCCAGCAGCCCAAGCGCGGGTACTAATGAAAAACTGTTTTTT
CASSPSAGTNEKLFF
>NA|TRBV19|TRBJ2-7|NA
TGTGCCAGTAGTACTAGGACACGGCAAGGGGAGCAGTACTTC
CASSTRTRQGEQYF
>NA|TRBV11-2|TRBJ1-4|TRBD1
TGTGCCAGCAGCTCGGGACAGGGATGGGTAAAACTGTTTTTT
CASSSGQGWVKLFF
>NA|TRBV18|TRBJ2-4|TRBD1
TGTGCCAGCTCTCGGACAGGGCCAGGTCTAGCCAAAAACATTCAGTACTTC
CASSRTGPGLAKNIQYF
>NA|TRBV6-1|TRBJ2-6|TRBD2
TGTGCCAGCAGTGATGAGGGAGGGGCTGGGGCCAACGTCCTGACTTTC
CASSDEGGAGANVLTF
>NA|TRBV24-1|TRBJ2-1|NA
TGTGCCACCAGTGACCTTGACAGCAATGAGCAGTTCTTC
CATSDLDSNEQFF
>NA|TRBV9|TRBJ2-5|NA
TGTGCCAGCAGCGTAGGAGGGTTAGCTTCGGAGACCCAGTACTTC
CASSVGGLASETQYF
>NA|TRBV27|TRBJ1-1|NA
TGTGCCAGCAGTTCCCCCGGCTTAGATCCCACTGAAGCTTTCTTT
CASSSPGLDPTEAFF
>NA|TRBV7-2|TRBJ2-7|NA
TGTGCCAGCAGCTTAGTAGCGAGCTACGAGCAGTACTTC
CASSLVASYEQYF
>NA|TRBV9|TRBJ1-6|TRBD1
TGTGCCAGCAGCGAGCGGGAGACAGGGTTGGGTTCACCCCTCCACTTT
CASSERETGLGSPLHF
>NA|TRBV18|TRBJ1-2|NA
TGTGCCAGCTCACCCGTCGGAGGAGGGCTAAGCTACACCTTC
CASSPVGGGLSYTF
>NA|TRBV5-1|TRBJ1-6|TRBD1
TGCGCCAGCAGCTCCCGGGACAGTAATTCACCCCTCCACTTT
CASSSRDSNSPLHF
>once|TRBV6-5|TRBJ1-2|NA
TGTGCCAGCAGTTACCAAGGAGGTCTTGGCTATGGCTACACCTTC
CASSYQGGLGYGYTF
>NA|TRBV7-9|TRBJ2-5|NA
TGTGCCAGCAGCTTTCAGATGTACCAAGAGACCCAGTACTTC
CASSFQMYQETQYF
>NA|TRBV6-2/TRBV6-3|TRBJ2-1|NA
TGTGCCAGCAGTTATGGCCTAGGGGTTGTTTCATACAATGAGCAGTTCTTC
CASSYGLGVVSYNEQFF
>NA|TRBV30|TRBJ1-2|NA
TGTGCCTCCATACCTTACCCGGTTAGGATCTATGGCTACACCTTC
CASIPYPVRIYGYTF